A selection of T cell receptor beta chains follows, all from one sample in a study of cytomegalovirus exposure and HLA in healthy donors. Here immunoSEQ multiplex PCR was the method, and the copy in TCRdb shows in-frame clones only, minus some. The table shows approximately 120,000 clones, with 85% to 95% occurring only once. Material for sequencing was PBMCs. Receptors originate from a woman in her late teens or twenties in good health and CMV-seronegative. Each CDR3 is given with its conserved first and last residue. The D gene is left open where the match is weak. Clone size is given for some rows only: seen once, a few or many times, or a class if the clone is expanded.

d_call	v_call	j_call	cdr3_length	clone_size	cdr3_nt	cdr3_aa
-	TRBV28	TRBJ1-4	13	-	TGTGCCAGCAATTGGCTTTCTAATGAAAAACTGTTTTTT	CASNWLSNEKLFF
-	TRBV7-9	TRBJ1-2	13	-	TGTGCCAGCAGCTTAGGGACAGCAGCTGGCTACACCTTC	CASSLGTAAGYTF
-	TRBV11-2	TRBJ1-2	14	-	TGTGCCAGCAGTACTAACAGGGTGAACTATGGCTACACCTTC	CASSTNRVNYGYTF
-	TRBV2	TRBJ2-5	11	-	TGTGCCAGCAGTGAGGGGGGGACCCAGTACTTC	CASSEGGTQYF
TRBD2	TRBV7-2	TRBJ2-2	16	-	TGTGCCAGCAGCTTAGCTAGCGGGAGGGGAACCGGGGAGCTGTTTTTT	CASSLASGRGTGELFF
TRBD1	TRBV29-1	TRBJ2-1	10	-	TGCAGCGTTGTTGAGGACAGGGATTTCTTC	CSVVEDRDFF
TRBD1	TRBV5-3	TRBJ2-7	14	-	TGTGCCAGAAGTCCCGGGACAGGGGGCGCCGAGCAGTACTTC	CARSPGTGGAEQYF
-	TRBV21-1	TRBJ2-7	16	-	TGTGCCAGCAGCAAAGGGGGTTGCGGGGGTCCCTACGAGCAGTACTTC	CASSKGGCGGPYEQYF
-	TRBV5-4	TRBJ2-1	12	-	TGTGCCACCGCGGGGGCCGTAAGTGAGCAGTTCTTC	CATAGAVSEQFF
-	TRBV5-1	TRBJ2-2	14	once	TGCGCCAGCAGCTTGGACGCAGGGACCGGGGAGCTGTTTTTT	CASSLDAGTGELFF
TRBD1	TRBV2	TRBJ1-1	14	-	TGTGCCAGCAGTGAATACACAGGGGGTGCTGAAGCTTTCTTT	CASSEYTGGAEAFF
-	TRBV4-1	TRBJ2-7	16	-	TGCGCCAGCAGCCAAGTAGCGACGGCACTCCCCTACGAGCAGTACTTC	CASSQVATALPYEQYF
-	TRBV6-6	TRBJ2-1	14	-	TGTGCCAGCAGTTACGGAGGGACCTACAATGAGCAGTTCTTC	CASSYGGTYNEQFF
-	TRBV6-1	TRBJ2-3	13	-	TGTGCCAGCAGGGACTCGAACACAGATACGCAGTATTTT	CASRDSNTDTQYF
TRBD2	TRBV7-2	TRBJ2-2	16	once	TGTGCCAGCAGCTTAGAGGTCGGGGGGAGTTCCGGGGAGCTGTTTTTT	CASSLEVGGSSGELFF
TRBD1	TRBV4-1	TRBJ1-1	13	-	TGCGCCAGCAGCCACCCCCGGGACAGGGAAGCTTTCTTT	CASSHPRDREAFF
TRBD2	TRBV5-1	TRBJ2-7	13	-	TGCGCCAGCAGCTTACTAGCGGGCTACGAGCAGTACTTC	CASSLLAGYEQYF
-	TRBV5-1	TRBJ2-1	15	-	TGCGCCAGCAGCGCCGACACTGCCTCCTACAATGAGCAGTTCTTC	CASSADTASYNEQFF
TRBD1	TRBV5-4	TRBJ1-1	14	-	TGTGCCAGCGCGACCGGGACAGGGAACACTGAAGCTTTCTTT	CASATGTGNTEAFF
TRBD2	TRBV7-9	TRBJ2-1	15	-	TGTGCCAGCAGTCCCTCCGAGCGGGAGTACAATGAGCAGTTCTTC	CASSPSEREYNEQFF
TRBD1	TRBV7-9	TRBJ2-7	14	-	TGTGCCAGCAGCCTATTTGGGGACAGCTACGAGCAGTACTTC	CASSLFGDSYEQYF
-	TRBV6-5	TRBJ1-2	14	-	TGTGCCAGCAGTTACTCAGGAGCAGCTCGTGGCTACACCTTC	CASSYSGAARGYTF
TRBD1	TRBV4-1	TRBJ1-1	19	-	TGCGCCAGCAGCCAAGAGGGAGTATCCAGGGGGCTTTATAACACTGAAGCTTTCTTT	CASSQEGVSRGLYNTEAFF
-	TRBV29-1	TRBJ1-1	15	-	TGCAGCGTTGAGCCCGGGAGGCCGGGGAACACTGAAGCTTTCTTT	CSVEPGRPGNTEAFF
-	TRBV29-1	TRBJ1-1	13	-	TGCAGCGTTAAAGCGGGGGATCACACTGAAGCTTTCTTT	CSVKAGDHTEAFF
-	TRBV28	TRBJ1-2	13	-	TGTGCCAGCAGTTTGGTCAGAAACTATGGCTACACCTTC	CASSLVRNYGYTF
-	TRBV29-1	TRBJ1-1	13	-	TGCAGCGTTGAAGGGAGGTCGAACACTGAAGCTTTCTTT	CSVEGRSNTEAFF
-	TRBV19	TRBJ2-7	14	-	TGTGCCAGTAGTATAGAGGCGGGTTACTACGAGCAGTACTTC	CASSIEAGYYEQYF
-	TRBV4-2	TRBJ1-1	14	few	TGTGCCAGCACCCAGACCGGGATGAACACTGAAGCTTTCTTT	CASTQTGMNTEAFF
-	TRBV25-1	TRBJ1-5	14	few	TGTGCCAGCAGTGCCGGTTTCAGCAATCAGCCCCAGCATTTT	CASSAGFSNQPQHF
-	TRBV2	TRBJ1-5	13	-	TGTGCCAGCACCCAGGGTGGAAATCAGCCCCAGCATTTT	CASTQGGNQPQHF
-	TRBV27	TRBJ2-2	14	-	TGTGCCAGCAGTTTGCTGGGCTCTTCCGGGGAGCTGTTTTTT	CASSLLGSSGELFF
TRBD1	TRBV7-2	TRBJ1-5	15	-	TGTGCCAGCAGCTTGGGACAGGGGATGGGACAGCCCCAGCATTTT	CASSLGQGMGQPQHF
TRBD2	TRBV9	TRBJ2-5	14	-	TGTGCCAGCAGCGTTGCGGGGGGTGGAGAGACCCAGTACTTC	CASSVAGGGETQYF
TRBD2	TRBV7-9	TRBJ2-7	16	-	TGTGCCAGCAGCTTAGGGGTAAGCGGGATAACCTACGAGCAGTACTTC	CASSLGVSGITYEQYF
TRBD2	TRBV7-3	TRBJ2-1	12	-	TGTGCCAGCAGCTTACTAGCGGGGCGACAGTTCTTC	CASSLLAGRQFF
TRBD2	TRBV11-2	TRBJ2-5	18	-	TGTGCCAGCAGCTTACGACTAGCGGGGGGGCCGAGAGAAGAGACCCAGTACTTC	CASSLRLAGGPREETQYF
TRBD1	TRBV28	TRBJ1-3	14	-	TGTGCCAGCGTGACAGGGAGGCTCGGAAACACCATATATTTT	CASVTGRLGNTIYF
-	TRBV7-3	TRBJ2-1	15	-	TGTGCCAGCAGCTTACAACTAAGCTCCTACAATGAGCAGTTCTTC	CASSLQLSSYNEQFF
TRBD2	TRBV5-1	TRBJ2-7	18	-	TGCGCCAGCAGCAATAGACCAACGACTAGCGGGTTGTCCTACGAGCAGTACTTC	CASSNRPTTSGLSYEQYF
-	TRBV28	TRBJ2-7	15	-	TGTGCCAGCAGTTTACTACTCAGGGGATCCTACGAGCAGTACTTC	CASSLLLRGSYEQYF
-	TRBV5-1	TRBJ1-4	14	-	TGCGCCAGCAGCCCGGGACAAGAGAATGAAAAACTGTTTTTT	CASSPGQENEKLFF